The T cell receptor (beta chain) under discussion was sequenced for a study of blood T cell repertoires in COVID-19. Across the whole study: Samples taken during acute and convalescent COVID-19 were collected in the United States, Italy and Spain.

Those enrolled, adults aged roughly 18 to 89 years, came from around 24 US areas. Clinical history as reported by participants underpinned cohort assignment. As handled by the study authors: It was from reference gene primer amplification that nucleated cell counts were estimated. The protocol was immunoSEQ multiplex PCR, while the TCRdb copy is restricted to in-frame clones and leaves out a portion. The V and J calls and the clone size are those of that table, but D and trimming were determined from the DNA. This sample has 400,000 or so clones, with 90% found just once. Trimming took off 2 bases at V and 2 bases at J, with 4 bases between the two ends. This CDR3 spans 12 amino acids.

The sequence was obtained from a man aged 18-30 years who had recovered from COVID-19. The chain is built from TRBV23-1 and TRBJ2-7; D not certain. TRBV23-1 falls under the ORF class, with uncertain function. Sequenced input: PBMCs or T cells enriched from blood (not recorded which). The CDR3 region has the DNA TGCGCCAGCAGTCAACAGACCTACGAGCAGTACTTC. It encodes CASSQQTYEQYF.